Listed below are T cell receptor beta chains from one sample, sequenced in a study of CD8 T cells in Susac syndrome. From the immunoSEQ multiplex PCR reads, TCRdb called clonotypes with MiXCR, one entry per CDR3 protein. The data show some 110,000 distinct CDR3 sequences, 85% to 95% seen once. Material for sequencing was CD4+ T cells from PBMCs. The receptors stem from a human donor with multiple sclerosis. Both conserved end residues are part of each CDR3. The order of the fields is V gene, D gene, J gene, clone size, CDR3 protein, CDR3 DNA. The D gene is left open where the match is weak. Where a row states a size, it is once, few, many or the class of an expanded clone; other rows omit it.

v_gene: TRBV6-1; d_gene: TRBD1; j_gene: TRBJ2-4; abundance: .; CDR3aa: CASKGQGGQNIQYF; CDR3nt: TGTGCCAGCAAAGGACAGGGGGGGCAAAACATTCAGTACTTC
v_gene: TRBV9; d_gene: .; j_gene: TRBJ2-1; abundance: .; CDR3aa: CASSVPGGLSNEQFF; CDR3nt: TGTGCCAGCAGCGTACCGGGGGGCCTAAGCAATGAGCAGTTCTTC
v_gene: TRBV7-9; d_gene: .; j_gene: TRBJ1-5; abundance: .; CDR3aa: CASSAFNQPQHF; CDR3nt: TGTGCCAGCAGCGCCTTCAATCAGCCCCAGCATTTT
v_gene: TRBV28; d_gene: .; j_gene: TRBJ2-2; abundance: .; CDR3aa: CASIPKGYLTGELFF; CDR3nt: TGTGCCAGCATACCCAAGGGATACCTCACCGGGGAGCTGTTTTTT
v_gene: TRBV18; d_gene: .; j_gene: TRBJ1-1; abundance: .; CDR3aa: CASSPTEGDTEAFF; CDR3nt: TGTGCCAGCTCACCAACGGAGGGGGACACTGAAGCTTTCTTT
v_gene: TRBV3-1; d_gene: .; j_gene: TRBJ2-3; abundance: .; CDR3aa: CASSRSGYDTDTQYF; CDR3nt: TGTGCCAGCAGCCGTAGCGGATACGACACAGATACGCAGTATTTT
v_gene: TRBV12-3/TRBV12-4; d_gene: TRBD1; j_gene: TRBJ1-6; abundance: .; CDR3aa: CASSSGQGPGNSPLHF; CDR3nt: TGTGCCAGCAGTTCAGGACAGGGGCCGGGAAATTCACCCCTCCACTTT
v_gene: TRBV5-6; d_gene: .; j_gene: TRBJ1-2; abundance: .; CDR3aa: CASSLDPGSSYGYTF; CDR3nt: TGTGCCAGCAGCTTGGATCCGGGATCCAGCTATGGCTACACCTTC
v_gene: TRBV3-1; d_gene: .; j_gene: TRBJ1-1; abundance: .; CDR3aa: CASSPGPGDTEAFF; CDR3nt: TGTGCCAGCAGCCCAGGGCCAGGGGACACTGAAGCTTTCTTT
v_gene: TRBV7-3; d_gene: TRBD1; j_gene: TRBJ2-7; abundance: .; CDR3aa: CASSRTGVSYEQYF; CDR3nt: TGTGCCAGCAGTCGGACAGGGGTATCCTACGAGCAGTACTTC
v_gene: TRBV6-6; d_gene: .; j_gene: TRBJ1-5; abundance: .; CDR3aa: CASRTGDSNQPQHF; CDR3nt: TGTGCCAGCCGCACGGGAGATAGCAATCAGCCCCAGCATTTT
v_gene: TRBV11-2; d_gene: TRBD1; j_gene: TRBJ1-6; abundance: .; CDR3aa: CASSATGGAGNSPLHF; CDR3nt: TGTGCCAGCAGCGCCACAGGGGGCGCAGGGAATTCACCCCTCCACTTT
v_gene: TRBV12-3/TRBV12-4; d_gene: .; j_gene: TRBJ2-2; abundance: .; CDR3aa: CASLKQNPRTGELFF; CDR3nt: TGTGCCAGCCTCAAACAAAACCCCCGTACCGGGGAGCTGTTTTTT
v_gene: TRBV24-1; d_gene: TRBD1; j_gene: TRBJ1-2; abundance: .; CDR3aa: CATSEQTGGGYTF; CDR3nt: TGTGCCACCAGTGAACAGACAGGGGGAGGCTACACCTTC
v_gene: TRBV7-3; d_gene: .; j_gene: TRBJ2-3; abundance: .; CDR3aa: CASSPGGAGTDTQYF; CDR3nt: TGTGCCAGCAGCCCCGGAGGGGCAGGCACAGATACGCAGTATTTT
v_gene: TRBV9; d_gene: .; j_gene: TRBJ1-2; abundance: .; CDR3aa: CASSPSGPYGYTF; CDR3nt: TGTGCCAGCAGCCCCAGCGGACCCTATGGCTACACCTTC
v_gene: TRBV4-2; d_gene: .; j_gene: TRBJ1-5; abundance: .; CDR3aa: CASSQGTSDQPQHF; CDR3nt: TGTGCCAGCAGCCAAGGGACATCGGATCAGCCCCAGCATTTT
v_gene: TRBV6-2/TRBV6-3; d_gene: .; j_gene: TRBJ1-2; abundance: .; CDR3aa: CASSHPWGKNYGYTF; CDR3nt: TGTGCCAGCAGCCACCCGTGGGGGAAAAACTATGGCTACACCTTC
v_gene: TRBV5-1; d_gene: TRBD2; j_gene: TRBJ2-1; abundance: .; CDR3aa: CASSLTSGVDNEQFF; CDR3nt: TGCGCCAGCAGCCTGACTAGCGGGGTAGACAATGAGCAGTTCTTC
v_gene: TRBV14; d_gene: TRBD2; j_gene: TRBJ2-7; abundance: .; CDR3aa: CASSHPGTSGGPRRYEQYF; CDR3nt: TGTGCCAGCAGCCATCCCGGGACTAGCGGGGGGCCAAGACGCTACGAGCAGTACTTC
v_gene: TRBV5-1; d_gene: .; j_gene: TRBJ2-1; abundance: .; CDR3aa: CATTGFYEQFF; CDR3nt: TGCGCCACCACAGGTTTCTATGAGCAGTTCTTC
v_gene: TRBV29-1; d_gene: .; j_gene: TRBJ1-3; abundance: once; CDR3aa: CSVFTLSGNTIYF; CDR3nt: TGCAGCGTTTTTACTCTCTCTGGAAACACCATATATTTT
v_gene: TRBV10-3; d_gene: TRBD2; j_gene: TRBJ2-5; abundance: .; CDR3aa: CAISDGRDETQYF; CDR3nt: TGTGCCATCAGTGACGGGAGGGATGAGACCCAGTACTTC
v_gene: TRBV7-9; d_gene: TRBD1; j_gene: TRBJ2-2; abundance: .; CDR3aa: CAPAGQALNTGELFF; CDR3nt: TGTGCCCCCGCGGGACAGGCGCTGAACACCGGGGAGCTGTTTTTT
v_gene: TRBV6-5; d_gene: .; j_gene: TRBJ1-4; abundance: once; CDR3aa: CASRRGNEKLFF; CDR3nt: TGTGCCAGCAGGCGCGGTAATGAAAAACTGTTTTTT
v_gene: TRBV5-1; d_gene: .; j_gene: TRBJ1-1; abundance: .; CDR3aa: CASSLTDSLNTEAFF; CDR3nt: TGCGCCAGCAGCCTTACCGACAGTTTGAACACTGAAGCTTTCTTT
v_gene: TRBV3-1; d_gene: .; j_gene: TRBJ2-1; abundance: .; CDR3aa: CASSQVPLTGRSYNEQFF; CDR3nt: TGTGCCAGCAGCCAAGTCCCCCTTACGGGGCGCTCCTACAATGAGCAGTTCTTC
v_gene: TRBV5-1; d_gene: TRBD2; j_gene: TRBJ2-7; abundance: .; CDR3aa: CASSLSGVLPYEQYF; CDR3nt: TGCGCCAGCAGCTTAAGCGGGGTCCTGCCCTACGAGCAGTACTTC
v_gene: TRBV12-3/TRBV12-4; d_gene: .; j_gene: TRBJ1-2; abundance: .; CDR3aa: CASSLAQYGYTF; CDR3nt: TGTGCCAGCAGTTTAGCTCAGTATGGCTACACCTTC
v_gene: TRBV7-9; d_gene: .; j_gene: TRBJ2-7; abundance: .; CDR3aa: CASTNRDAYEQYF; CDR3nt: TGTGCCAGCACCAACAGGGACGCCTACGAGCAGTACTTC
v_gene: TRBV30; d_gene: .; j_gene: TRBJ1-1; abundance: .; CDR3aa: CAWGRDLRSEAFF; CDR3nt: TGTGCCTGGGGGCGTGACCTACGTTCGGAAGCTTTCTTT
v_gene: TRBV20-1; d_gene: .; j_gene: TRBJ1-1; abundance: .; CDR3aa: CSAREGPGNTEVFF; CDR3nt: TGCAGTGCTAGGGAGGGCCCCGGGAACACTGAAGTTTTCTTT
v_gene: TRBV29-1; d_gene: .; j_gene: TRBJ2-3; abundance: .; CDR3aa: CSVGSRGEISDTQYF; CDR3nt: TGCAGCGTTGGTAGCAGGGGGGAAATTTCAGATACGCAGTATTTT
v_gene: TRBV7-9; d_gene: .; j_gene: TRBJ1-6; abundance: .; CDR3aa: CATNVEDGHRDSPLHF; CDR3nt: TGTGCCACCAATGTGGAGGACGGACACCGGGATTCACCCCTCCACTTT
v_gene: TRBV27; d_gene: .; j_gene: TRBJ2-3; abundance: .; CDR3aa: CASSLSIQSTDTQYF; CDR3nt: TGTGCCAGCAGTTTATCGATACAGAGCACAGATACGCAGTATTTT
v_gene: TRBV20-1; d_gene: .; j_gene: TRBJ2-2; abundance: .; CDR3aa: CSARVPPGTGELFF; CDR3nt: TGCAGTGCTCGGGTCCCACCTGGCACCGGGGAGCTGTTTTTT
v_gene: TRBV18; d_gene: .; j_gene: TRBJ2-1; abundance: .; CDR3aa: CASSPGEEQFF; CDR3nt: TGTGCCAGCTCACCGGGTGAAGAGCAGTTCTTC
v_gene: TRBV29-1; d_gene: .; j_gene: TRBJ2-7; abundance: .; CDR3aa: CSVEDVQSYEQYF; CDR3nt: TGCAGCGTTGAAGACGTACAGTCCTACGAGCAGTACTTC
v_gene: TRBV18; d_gene: .; j_gene: TRBJ2-7; abundance: .; CDR3aa: CASSPVTGRTYEQYF; CDR3nt: TGTGCCAGCTCACCAGTCACGGGGAGGACTTACGAGCAGTACTTC
v_gene: TRBV7-6; d_gene: .; j_gene: TRBJ2-3; abundance: .; CDR3aa: CASSSLGGESTDTQYF; CDR3nt: TGTGCCAGCAGCTCACTAGGCGGGGAGAGCACAGATACGCAGTATTTT
v_gene: TRBV5-4; d_gene: TRBD2; j_gene: TRBJ2-3; abundance: .; CDR3aa: CASRFSGGAWAQYF; CDR3nt: TGTGCCAGCAGATTTAGCGGGGGGGCCTGGGCGCAGTATTTT
v_gene: TRBV3-1; d_gene: .; j_gene: TRBJ2-7; abundance: few; CDR3aa: CASSSSGRKTYEQYF; CDR3nt: TGTGCCAGCAGCTCCTCGGGACGGAAAACCTACGAGCAGTACTTC
v_gene: TRBV7-6; d_gene: TRBD1; j_gene: TRBJ1-1; abundance: .; CDR3aa: CASSPRTGRMSFAEAFF; CDR3nt: TGTGCCAGCAGCCCCCGGACAGGGCGGATGAGTTTTGCTGAAGCTTTCTTT
v_gene: TRBV29-1; d_gene: .; j_gene: TRBJ1-1; abundance: .; CDR3aa: CSVEVGGGAFF; CDR3nt: TGCAGCGTTGAGGTCGGCGGGGGAGCTTTCTTT
v_gene: TRBV30; d_gene: .; j_gene: TRBJ2-7; abundance: .; CDR3aa: CAWSNRVREQYF; CDR3nt: TGTGCCTGGAGTAACAGGGTCCGCGAGCAGTACTTC
v_gene: TRBV28; d_gene: .; j_gene: TRBJ1-5; abundance: .; CDR3aa: CASSSPHGLSGNQPQHF; CDR3nt: TGTGCCAGCAGTTCCCCACACGGGCTTTCGGGCAATCAGCCCCAGCATTTT
v_gene: TRBV20-1; d_gene: .; j_gene: TRBJ2-2; abundance: .; CDR3aa: CSATGGETGVGELFF; CDR3nt: TGCAGTGCAACTGGGGGGGAGACAGGGGTCGGGGAGCTGTTTTTT
v_gene: TRBV30; d_gene: .; j_gene: TRBJ1-5; abundance: .; CDR3aa: CAWSEGRSPGLNQPQHF; CDR3nt: TGTGCCTGGAGCGAGGGGAGATCACCGGGCCTCAATCAGCCCCAGCATTTT
v_gene: TRBV6-5; d_gene: .; j_gene: TRBJ1-1; abundance: once; CDR3aa: CASSVTPRKTEAFF; CDR3nt: TGTGCCAGCAGTGTGACACCGCGGAAAACTGAAGCTTTCTTT
v_gene: TRBV30; d_gene: .; j_gene: TRBJ1-1; abundance: few; CDR3aa: CAWSAGYTEAFF; CDR3nt: TGTGCCTGGAGTGCAGGGTACACTGAAGCTTTCTTT
v_gene: TRBV5-1; d_gene: TRBD1; j_gene: TRBJ1-6; abundance: .; CDR3aa: CASSTTGTGYSPLHF; CDR3nt: TGCGCCAGCAGCACCACCGGGACAGGTTATTCACCCCTCCACTTT